The text below deals with one TCR beta chain. This CDR3 is 15 amino acids long. The V and J ends lost 2 bases and 6 bases respectively, with 15 bases between them. The germline V gene encodes CDR1 LGHNA and CDR2 YSLEER. The data originate from a study of blood T cells in healthy people across ages. Primers used in a second PCR of roughly 6 to 11 cycles were a sample-barcoded 5' primer and a J-beta primer mix. TCRdb re-derived calls from the 5' RACE reads in MiXCR, one entry per CDR3 protein. In the table there are hundreds of thousands of distinct CDR3 sequences, 62% of which are singletons. The receptor comes from a man aged 25-45 years in good health. Sequenced material: blood. The chain carries TRBV4-3 and TRBJ2-3; D is uncertain. Here the CDR3 reads CASSQFPSSSDTQYF. As DNA, the CDR3 is TGCGCCAGCAGCCAATTCCCCTCCTCCTCGGATACGCAGTATTTT.